What follows is one TCR beta chain and its context. Its antigen is unknown. This sample stems from a study of blood T cells in healthy people across ages. Findings and limits, study-wide: Per million T cells, TCR beta diversity dropped about linearly as age rose.

Every participating donor contributed roughly 11 milliliters of peripheral blood through a draw. Every sample gave at least 6 micrograms of total RNA when it was extracted. The second PCR ran about 6 to 12 cycles with a sample-barcoded 5' primer and J-beta primers. TCRdb ran MiXCR on the 5' RACE reads and lists one entry per CDR3 protein. The sample lists around 690,000 distinct CDR3 sequences, around three fifths occurring once. This CDR3 contains 15 residues. Germline V gene data show CDR1 as SGHAT and CDR2 as FQNNGV. V shed 1 base and J 4 bases; nucleotides not matched to a gene: 2. Sequencing input: blood. The rearrangement joins TRBV11-2 to TRBJ2-7; TRBD1 matches at 12 bases. This TCR was recovered from a man in his fifties or sixties in good health. CDR3 amino acids: CASSLAGQGAYEQYF. The CDR3 DNA reads as TGTGCCAGCAGCTTAGCGGGACAGGGGGCATACGAGCAGTACTTC.